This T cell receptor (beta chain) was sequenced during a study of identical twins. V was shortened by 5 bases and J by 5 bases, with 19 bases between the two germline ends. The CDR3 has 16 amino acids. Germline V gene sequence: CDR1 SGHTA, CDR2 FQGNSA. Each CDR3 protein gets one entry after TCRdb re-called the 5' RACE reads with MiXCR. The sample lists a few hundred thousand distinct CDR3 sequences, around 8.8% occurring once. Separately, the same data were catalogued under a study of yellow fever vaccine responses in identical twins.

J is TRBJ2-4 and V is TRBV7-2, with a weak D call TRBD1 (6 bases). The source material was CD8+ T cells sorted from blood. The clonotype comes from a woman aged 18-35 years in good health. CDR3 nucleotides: TGTGCCAGCAGCCTTCGTGGGGGCCGGAGAGAAAACATTCAGTACTTC. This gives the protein CASSLRGGRRENIQYF. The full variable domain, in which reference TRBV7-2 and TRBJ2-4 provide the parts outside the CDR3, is GAGVSQSPSNKVTEKGKDVELRCDPISGHTALYWYRQSLGQGLEFLIYFQGNSAPDKSGLPSDRFSAERTGGSVSTLTIQRTQQEDSAVYLCASSLRGGRRENIQYFGAGTRLSVL.